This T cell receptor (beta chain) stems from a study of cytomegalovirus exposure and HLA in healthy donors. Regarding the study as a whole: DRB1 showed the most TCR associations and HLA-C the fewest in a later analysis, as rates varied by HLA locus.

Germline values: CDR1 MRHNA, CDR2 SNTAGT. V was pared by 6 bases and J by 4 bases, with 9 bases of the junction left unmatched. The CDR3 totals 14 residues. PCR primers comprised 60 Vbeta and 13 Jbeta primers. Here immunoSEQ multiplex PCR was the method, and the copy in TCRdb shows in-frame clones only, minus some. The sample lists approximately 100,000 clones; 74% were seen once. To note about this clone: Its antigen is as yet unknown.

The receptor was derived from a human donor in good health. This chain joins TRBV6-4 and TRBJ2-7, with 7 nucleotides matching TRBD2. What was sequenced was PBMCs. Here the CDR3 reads CASRGLIGGYEQYF. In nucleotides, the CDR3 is TGTGCCAGCAGGGGACTAATTGGCGGGTACGAGCAGTACTTC.